The sequence of this T cell receptor (beta chain) was determined in a study of CD8 T cells in Susac syndrome. Study-wide points: It was acknowledged in the study that its TCR sequencing and HLA analysis involved a relatively small number of individuals.

Germline CDR1 is SQVTM and CDR2 is ANQGSEA. The germline V and J ends were trimmed by 3 bases and 1 base, with 7 bases remaining between them. This CDR3 region has 12 residues. This clonotype has more than one count but fewer than ten. Its antigen is undetermined. In the multiple sclerosis control group, patients were treatment-naive and had stable or active relapsing-remitting disease. The TEMRA cells underwent FACS enrichment, while the CD8+ and CD4+ T cells underwent negative isolation. Reverse transcription of 0.5 to 1 ug RNA used random hexamers. An immunoSEQ multiplex PCR amplified TCR beta CDR3 over 54 Vbeta and 13 Jbeta. MiXCR, run by TCRdb on the immunoSEQ multiplex PCR reads, gives a single entry per CDR3 protein. The sample includes about 400,000 distinct CDR3 sequences, 75% to 90% seen only once; the top ten take approximately 0.12%.

The chain employs TRBV29-1 and TRBJ2-7; a weak D match, TRBD2 (5 bases). The source material was CD8+ T cells from PBMCs. This receptor was obtained from a human donor with multiple sclerosis. Here the CDR3 DNA reads TGCAGCGTTGAGGAGGATTCCTACGAGCAGTACTTC. Its translation is CSVEEDSYEQYF.